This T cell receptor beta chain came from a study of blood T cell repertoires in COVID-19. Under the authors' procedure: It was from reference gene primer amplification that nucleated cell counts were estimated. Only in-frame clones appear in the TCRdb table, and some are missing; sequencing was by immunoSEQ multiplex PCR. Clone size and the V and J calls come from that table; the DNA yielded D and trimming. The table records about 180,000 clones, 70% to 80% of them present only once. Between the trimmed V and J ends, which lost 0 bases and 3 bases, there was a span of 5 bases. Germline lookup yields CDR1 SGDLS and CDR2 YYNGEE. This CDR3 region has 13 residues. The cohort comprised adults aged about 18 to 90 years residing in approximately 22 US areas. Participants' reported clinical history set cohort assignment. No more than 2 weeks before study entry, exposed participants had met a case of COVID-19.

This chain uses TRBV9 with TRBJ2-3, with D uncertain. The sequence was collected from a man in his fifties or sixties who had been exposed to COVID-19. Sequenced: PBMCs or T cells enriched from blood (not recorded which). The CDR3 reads CASSVGLTDTQYF. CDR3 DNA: TGTGCCAGCAGCGTAGGTCTTACAGATACGCAGTATTTT.